These 7 T cell receptor beta chains were sequenced from one sample in a study of blood T cell repertoires in COVID-19. The protocol was immunoSEQ multiplex PCR, while the TCRdb copy is restricted to in-frame clones and leaves out a portion. The data hold some 380,000 clones, with roughly 90% observed a single time. Sequencing was performed on PBMCs or T cells enriched from blood (not recorded which). Every receptor here comes from a woman between 40 and 55 years old with acute COVID-19.

Comments on this clone: Other DNA sequences in this sample translate to the same CDR3. The chain couples TRBV19 to TRBJ2-7; 8 nucleotides align to TRBD1. The CDR3 runs 14 residues. CDR1 is LNHDA and CDR2 is SQIVND in the germline V gene (reference sequence). Unmatched junction bases numbered 7, after V lost 5 bases and J lost 4 bases. The CDR3 DNA reads TGTGCCAGTAGTGGGCAGGGGGCTTCTTACGAGCAGTACTTC. This translates into CASSGQGASYEQYF.

V gene TRBV9 combines with J gene TRBJ2-2, with no clear D. The germline V and J ends were trimmed by 4 bases and 4 bases, with 5 bases remaining between them. CDR3 size: 12 residues. The germline V gene encodes CDR1 SGDLS and CDR2 YYNGEE. The CDR3 DNA reads as TGTGCCAGCAGCCCCCGCACCGGGGAGCTGTTTTTT. Protein product: CASSPRTGELFF. Based on the CDR3 plus reference TRBV9 and TRBJ2-2, the full variable domain is DSGVTQTPKHLITATGQRVTLRCSPRSGDLSVYWYQQSLDQGLQFLIQYYNGEERAKGNILERFSAQQFPDLHSELNLSSLELGDSALYFCASSPRTGELFFGEGSRLTVL.

The CDR3 region is CASSGIGYSGGIYNEQFF. DNA for the CDR3: TGCGCCAGCAGCGGAATTGGTTATAGCGGGGGGATATACAATGAGCAGTTCTTC. The gene calls are TRBV5-1 and TRBJ2-1; 10 bases are a match to TRBD2. Germline-derived CDR1 and CDR2 are SGHRS and YFSETQ. The CDR3 consists of 18 residues. V lost 4 bases and J lost 4; bases outside the gene matches: 14.

This chain uses TRBV10-3 with TRBJ1-5; no definite D call. Germline V gives CDR1 ENHRY, CDR2 SYGVKD. The CDR3 spans 14 residues. V was trimmed by 6 bases and J by 0 bases, leaving 9 bases between them. DNA for the CDR3: TGTGCCATCAGCTCACGGGATAGCAATCAGCCCCAGCATTTT. Translation gives CAISSRDSNQPQHF.

The chain carries TRBV6-4 and TRBJ1-5, with a tentative D call TRBD1 (6 bases). Germline CDR1 reads MRHNA; CDR2 reads SNTAGT. The CDR3 totals 19 residues. V was cut by 3 bases and J by 3 bases, with 24 bases left in between. CDR3 loop: CASSEPKIDRTLDNQPQHF. The CDR3 DNA reads as TGTGCCAGCAGTGAACCGAAAATTGACAGGACATTAGACAATCAGCCCCAGCATTTT.

The V gene is TRBV11-2, the J gene TRBJ2-7; 12 bases agree with TRBD1. Germline-derived CDR1 and CDR2 are SGHAT and FQNNGV. V dropped 7 bases and J dropped 1; count of bases not matched to a gene: 8. The CDR3 totals 16 residues. The CDR3 region has the DNA TGTGCCAGCACCCCTTGGGACAGGGGGCAATCCTACGAGCAGTACTTC. As protein: CASTPWDRGQSYEQYF.

The gene calls are TRBV9 and TRBJ1-6; the D gene is possibly TRBD1 (6 bases). V lost 0 bases and J lost 10, with 14 bases in between. This CDR3 has 15 residues. Germline lookup yields CDR1 SGDLS and CDR2 YYNGEE. The CDR3 protein is CASSVGQGIPSPLHF. The CDR3 nucleotides read TGTGCCAGCAGCGTAGGGCAGGGGATTCCCTCACCCCTCCACTTT.